A selection of T cell receptor beta chains follows, all from one sample in a study of T cells in Graves' hyperthyroidism and ophthalmopathy. TCRdb reprocessed the multiplex PCR reads with MiXCR, giving one entry per CDR3 protein. Of 300,000 to 450,000 distinct CDR3 sequences in the sample, about a sixth were seen once. Source material: blood. Source of these receptors: a woman aged 18-29 years with Graves' hyperthyroidism that later progressed to Graves' ophthalmopathy. CDR3s include the opening cysteine and the closing phenylalanine or tryptophan. The D gene is left open where the match is weak. Clone sizes are given selectively: once, few, many, or a class where the clone is expanded.

cdr3_nt	cdr3_aa	v_call	j_call	d_call	clone_size
TGTGCCACCAGAGGGTCAGGATCCGGGGGCCACACTGAAGCTTTCTTT	CATRGSGSGGHTEAFF	TRBV24-1	TRBJ1-1	.	many
TGCGCCAGCGGCGGGACTACCTACGAGCAGTACTTC	CASGGTTYEQYF	TRBV5-1	TRBJ2-7	TRBD2	many
TGTGCCAGCAGCCAAGATAGGTCAAAACTGTTTTTT	CASSQDRSKLFF	TRBV3-1	TRBJ1-4	.	.
TGTGCCAGCAGTTTTAACAGGGTGGGCTCTCGCGCTTTCTTT	CASSFNRVGSRAFF	TRBV28	TRBJ1-1	.	many
TGCAGTGCCAAGATGTCCGCTAGCGGGAGTCGGTACGAGCAGTACTTC	CSAKMSASGSRYEQYF	TRBV20-1	TRBJ2-7	TRBD2	many
TGTGCCAGTAAGACTCACGGCTACGAGCAGTACTTC	CASKTHGYEQYF	TRBV2	TRBJ2-7	.	.
TGCGCCAGCAGCCAACCTGCAGGACAGGGGGTAGAGACCCAGTACTTC	CASSQPAGQGVETQYF	TRBV4-1	TRBJ2-5	TRBD1	.
TGTGCCAGCAGTGGTCGAGCGGGGGGGGGGAAAAACATTCAGTACTTC	CASSGRAGGGKNIQYF	TRBV25-1	TRBJ2-4	TRBD2	.
TGTGCCAGTAGTCGGGTTTGGGGCACTGAAGCTTTCTTT	CASSRVWGTEAFF	TRBV19	TRBJ1-1	.	many
TGTGCCAGCAGTGCCCAACAGGGGCTGAACACTGAAGCTTTCTTT	CASSAQQGLNTEAFF	TRBV6-1	TRBJ1-1	TRBD1	.
TGTGCCAGCATTCCCGGGACTCCTCCTGGGACCCAGTACTTC	CASIPGTPPGTQYF	TRBV6-1	TRBJ2-5	.	many
TGTGCCAGCAGTTATACCGGGACGGCCCACTACGAGCAGTACTTC	CASSYTGTAHYEQYF	TRBV6-5	TRBJ2-7	.	once
TGTGCCAGCGGACAATGGAGTGAAAAACTGTTTTTT	CASGQWSEKLFF	TRBV27	TRBJ1-4	.	.
TGTGCCAGCAGACCTAATTGGGGCTCAACTAATGAAAAACTGTTTTTT	CASRPNWGSTNEKLFF	TRBV3-1	TRBJ1-4	.	many
TGTGCCAGCAGTTTCTTTCCGCCCAGGGGGCCGGAAGATACGCAGTATTTT	CASSFFPPRGPEDTQYF	TRBV27	TRBJ2-3	TRBD1	many
TGTGCCAGCGGCCCTCCAGGGAAAGTCACAGATACGCAGTATTTT	CASGPPGKVTDTQYF	TRBV28	TRBJ2-3	.	many
TGTGCCAGCAGCGTGAGGGGAATCGGGGAGCTGTTTTTT	CASSVRGIGELFF	TRBV9	TRBJ2-2	.	many
TGTGCCAGCAGCATACAGAGCTCTGGAAACACCATATATTTT	CASSIQSSGNTIYF	TRBV7-8	TRBJ1-3	.	many
TGTGCCAGCAGCTCCCGGGGAGTGCAGGGGGCCTATTCTGGAAACACCATATATTTT	CASSSRGVQGAYSGNTIYF	TRBV13	TRBJ1-3	TRBD1	.
TGCAGCGTTGAACCGGCGGGGCTAGAGACCCAGTACTTC	CSVEPAGLETQYF	TRBV29-1	TRBJ2-5	.	.
TGTGCCATCAGTGATTCGGGGAACCGAAATCAGCCCCAGCATTTT	CAISDSGNRNQPQHF	TRBV10-3	TRBJ1-5	.	once
TGTGCCAGCAGCCCGGAGGAAGGGGCCCAAGAGACCCAGTACTTC	CASSPEEGAQETQYF	TRBV28	TRBJ2-5	.	.
TGCGCCAGCAGCCCGATCCCAGAAAATCACAATGAGCAGTTCTTC	CASSPIPENHNEQFF	TRBV5-1	TRBJ2-1	.	.
TGCAGTGCAAGACCCAATGAGCAGTTCTTC	CSARPNEQFF	TRBV20-1	TRBJ2-1	.	many
TGCGCCAGCAGCTCAAAGGAGTCGACCGGGGAGCTGTTTTTT	CASSSKESTGELFF	TRBV5-1	TRBJ2-2	.	many
TGTACCAGCAGCTCGGAGTACAGGGATGGCTACACCTTC	CTSSSEYRDGYTF	TRBV7-9	TRBJ1-2	.	few
TGTGCTAGTGGTACCGCTCTTGACACTGAAGCTTTCTTT	CASGTALDTEAFF	TRBV12-5	TRBJ1-1	.	many
TGTGCCAGCATCTTTGGGGTGGAGACCCAGTACTTC	CASIFGVETQYF	TRBV6-1	TRBJ2-5	.	few
TGCAGCGTTGAAGATCGTGGGGCGTATGGCTACACCTTC	CSVEDRGAYGYTF	TRBV29-1	TRBJ1-2	.	many
TGTGCCAAACGCCCCGGGACAGTTCCCGAGCAGTACTTC	CAKRPGTVPEQYF	TRBV6-1	TRBJ2-7	TRBD1	.
TGTGCCAGCAGCCAAGAGAGGCTCAAGGGGGAGACCCAGTACTTC	CASSQERLKGETQYF	TRBV3-1	TRBJ2-5	.	.
TGCAGTGCTAACCTAGAATTAGCGTCCAATGAGCAGTTCTTC	CSANLELASNEQFF	TRBV20-1	TRBJ2-1	.	many
TGTGCCAGCAGTTTAGAACAGGGGGGCTACAATGAGCAGTTCTTC	CASSLEQGGYNEQFF	TRBV5-1	TRBJ2-1	TRBD1	many
TGTGCCAGCAGTCAGTCGGGACAGGGAAATCAGCCCCAGCATTTT	CASSQSGQGNQPQHF	TRBV6-1	TRBJ1-5	TRBD1	many
TGTGCCAGCAGCTTGTTTACCGTCGGGCCCGAGCAGTACTTC	CASSLFTVGPEQYF	TRBV7-9	TRBJ2-7	.	.
TGTGCCAGCAGCATAAGAGGGGGGACTAGCGTTCGCACAGATACGCAGTATTTT	CASSIRGGTSVRTDTQYF	TRBV9	TRBJ2-3	TRBD2	.
TGTGCCAGCAGCTTATCCAGGGCCCTTTACAATGAGCAGTTCTTC	CASSLSRALYNEQFF	TRBV7-6	TRBJ2-1	.	many
TGTGCCAGCACCAAGGGGGGAACCGGGGAGCTGTTTTTT	CASTKGGTGELFF	TRBV2	TRBJ2-2	.	many
TGTGCCAGTAGTATCTCAAAGGTAGGGACCAATCAGCCCCAGCATTTT	CASSISKVGTNQPQHF	TRBV19	TRBJ1-5	.	few
TGTGCCAGCAGCGGGGGAGGGGGCCTAACCTACGAGCAGTACTTC	CASSGGGGLTYEQYF	TRBV28	TRBJ2-7	.	many